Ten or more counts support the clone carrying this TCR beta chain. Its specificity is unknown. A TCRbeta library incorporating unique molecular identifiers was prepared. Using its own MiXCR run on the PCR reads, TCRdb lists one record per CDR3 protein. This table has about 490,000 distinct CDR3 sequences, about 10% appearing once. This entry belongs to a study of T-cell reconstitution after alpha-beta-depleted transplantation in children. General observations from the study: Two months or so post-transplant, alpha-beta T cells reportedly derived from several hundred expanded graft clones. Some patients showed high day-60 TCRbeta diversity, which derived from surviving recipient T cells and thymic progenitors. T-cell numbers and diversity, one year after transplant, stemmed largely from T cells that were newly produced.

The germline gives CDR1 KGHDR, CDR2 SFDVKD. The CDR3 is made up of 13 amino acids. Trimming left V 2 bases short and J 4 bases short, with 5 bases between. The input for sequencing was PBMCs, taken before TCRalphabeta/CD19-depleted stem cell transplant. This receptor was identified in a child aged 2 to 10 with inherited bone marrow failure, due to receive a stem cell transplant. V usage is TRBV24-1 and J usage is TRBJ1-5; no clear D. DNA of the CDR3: TGTGCCACCAGTGATTCCCCTAATCAGCCCCAGCATTTT. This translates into CATSDSPNQPQHF.